This T cell receptor beta chain was identified in a study of T-cell reconstitution after alpha-beta-depleted transplantation in children (TCRdb year 2016). As for the study more broadly: T-cell immune reconstitution after TCRalphabeta/CD19-depleted allogeneic hematopoietic cell transplantation in children was quantitatively tracked in the study by means of TCR repertoire profiling. General study outcomes and caveats: Over subsequent months, a decline in hyperexpanded clone frequencies was noted, and after one year, T-cell counts and TCRbeta diversity were mostly ascribed to newly produced T cells. The high TCRbeta diversity at day 60 in some patients was ascribed to recipient T cells and intrathymic progenitors that had survived conditioning. About two months after transplant, the apparently early recovery of alphabetaT-cell counts reportedly depended on just several hundred clones that had expanded rapidly and came from non-depleted graft cells.

A note on this clonotype: Its antigen target is currently unknown. No base-level quality is on record; no much larger clone is a single base apart.

The germline V gene sets CDR1 to KGHSH and CDR2 to LQKENI. The CDR3, cysteine through phenylalanine, is 16 amino acids long. This entry keeps only the CDR3 DNA: 48 bases, framed from base 1. V and J are truncated by 5 bases and 3 bases respectively, leaving an intervening sequence of 20 bases. The library was generated by PCR. The listed sequencing device is Illumina HiSeq 2500. Molecular barcoding was employed in the preparation of TCR libraries, with unique molecular identifiers being used to normalize TCRbeta repertoire quantification. TCRdb ran its own pipeline on the public reads, namely fastp trimming at Q25 and MiXCR clone calling, and kept in-frame beta chains. Rows with a matching CDR3 protein are joined into one entry that keeps the most common DNA and genes. The sample table contains 250,000 to 350,000 distinct CDR3 sequences; only one count was recorded for approximately 23% of them. The ten largest clones capture approximately 9.9% of the sample.

Sample treatment or condition, as interpreted from the label and publication: allogeneic hematopoietic cell transplantation with graft depleted of TCRalphabeta T cells and CD19 B cells. The transplant recipients were children given TCRalphabeta/CD19-depleted allogeneic hematopoietic cell grafts. Recombination linked TRBV18 to TRBJ2-7, with a tentative D call of TRBD1 or TRBD2, each matching 5 bases. This receptor was taken from a male patient between 5 and 17 years old who had a stem cell transplant for acute lymphoblastic leukemia, so the T cells may come from the graft donor. The specimen was PBMCs, mostly from graft donor cells, collected 180 days after TCRalphabeta/CD19-depleted stem cell transplant. The DNA is as follows: TGTGCCAGCTCATCCCCAAGGTTCAGGGACGACTACGAGCAGTACTTC. Its product reads: CASSSPRFRDDYEQYF.